This T cell receptor (beta chain) was retrieved from a study of blood T cells in healthy people across ages. Per germline, CDR1 MGHRA and CDR2 YSYEKL. This CDR3 contains 14 residues. V shed 5 bases and J shed 0 bases, with 10 bases lying between them. Next came a second PCR, run for about 6 to 11 cycles, which used a sample-barcoded 5' primer along with a J-beta primer mix. TCRdb redid the calling of the 5' RACE reads with MiXCR, one entry per CDR3 protein. The sample gives roughly 720,000 distinct CDR3 sequences, less than 70% of which show up once; approximately 40% is in the top ten. Specimen: blood. This receptor was obtained from an elderly man in good health. The V gene is TRBV4-1, the J gene TRBJ1-1; D not resolved. For the CDR3, the DNA is TGCGCCAGCAGCACCAGACAAGTGAACACTGAAGCTTTCTTT. Amino acid sequence: CASSTRQVNTEAFF.